The rows below give T cell receptor beta chains drawn from one sample of a study of shared clonotypes between healthy human individuals. The table came from immunoSEQ multiplex PCR; TCRdb's copy has only in-frame clones and leaves some out. The table shows about 690,000 clones, with about 90% occurring only once. Sequencing input: memory CD8+ T cells from PBMCs. These receptors were collected from a man younger than 30 in good health. Some clones in this sample may be carry-over from other donors' samples. The CDR3 runs from the conserved cysteine through the conserved F or W. Fields, in order: CDR3 protein, V gene.

CDR3aa: CASSLSYRGLYEQYF
v_gene: TRBV27

CDR3aa: CASSLIGGPSNIQYF
v_gene: TRBV7-8

CDR3aa: CASSVGGAPYGYTF
v_gene: TRBV9

CDR3aa: CATSSERRMSGELFF
v_gene: TRBV15

CDR3aa: CASKSGAYNEQFF
v_gene: TRBV7-9

CDR3aa: CASSIISAGVYEQYF
v_gene: TRBV19

CDR3aa: CASSLETPNTEAFF
v_gene: TRBV11-2

CDR3aa: CASSVDREIRNYGYTF
v_gene: TRBV9

CDR3aa: CASSVFGSSYEQYF
v_gene: TRBV13

CDR3aa: CASSLNPQETQYF
v_gene: TRBV7-9

CDR3aa: CASSEGVRETQYF
v_gene: TRBV6-1

CDR3aa: CASSLGAWGQETEAFF
v_gene: TRBV11-3

CDR3aa: CASSLAGLGWEQYF
v_gene: TRBV7-9

CDR3aa: CASTPGGRCSNQPQHF
v_gene: TRBV23-1

CDR3aa: CASSQDRGRTYEQYF
v_gene: TRBV4-1

CDR3aa: CASTPGGRGPSEQYF
v_gene: TRBV27

CDR3aa: CASGLNGGTEAFF
v_gene: TRBV27

CDR3aa: CASSQDHLGGVLRNEQFF
v_gene: TRBV4-3

CDR3aa: CASSRPGTGSYEQYF
v_gene: TRBV7-9

CDR3aa: CASSFTDRGWSEAFF
v_gene: TRBV28

CDR3aa: CASSQEVLRQGARGYTF
v_gene: TRBV4-3

CDR3aa: CASSELVPRPQETQYF
v_gene: TRBV25-1

CDR3aa: CASSPFGDYHGELFF
v_gene: TRBV9

CDR3aa: CASSVGYGPILYGYTF
v_gene: TRBV9

CDR3aa: CASSLGGTISYEQYF
v_gene: TRBV7-2

CDR3aa: CASSPGRYYEQYF
v_gene: TRBV27

CDR3aa: CASSFPWERELADTQYF
v_gene: TRBV28

CDR3aa: CASSLWRAASSYNEQFF
v_gene: TRBV28

CDR3aa: CASSPGQANYGYTF
v_gene: TRBV7-9

CDR3aa: CASSLMQGGNEQFF
v_gene: TRBV7-9

CDR3aa: CASSSGVSGSHNEQFF
v_gene: TRBV28